This T cell receptor (beta chain) was found in a study of cytomegalovirus exposure and HLA in healthy donors. Study observations and caveats: Later analysis found that TCR beta chains associated with HLA were more clonally expanded than other, equally common chains. Published work reported that the classifier diagnosed cytomegalovirus status with high specificity and sensitivity. Sequencing likely caused a cluster of highly shared sequence variants. Links to common viral pathogens appeared, in a later analysis, for several of the most significant clusters.

The CDR3 runs 15 residues. Trimming cost V 7 bases and J 5 bases; bases outside gene matches: 5. Germline V gene data show CDR1 as MNHEY and CDR2 as SVGAGI. This clone has just one count. The target antigen is unknown. The study ran its PCR with 60 Vbeta and 13 Jbeta primers. The data were produced by immunoSEQ multiplex PCR, yet TCRdb's version contains in-frame clones alone and is incomplete. The profile shows about 64,000 clones, 55% to 80% of them singletons. Sequenced input: PBMCs. The V and J genes are TRBV6-5 and TRBJ2-1; 13 nucleotides line up with TRBD2. The TCR originated in a woman in her fifties or sixties in good health and CMV-seronegative. The CDR3 region is CASTWTSGSHNEQFF. The DNA of the CDR3 is TGTGCCAGCACCTGGACTAGCGGGAGTCACAATGAGCAGTTCTTC.